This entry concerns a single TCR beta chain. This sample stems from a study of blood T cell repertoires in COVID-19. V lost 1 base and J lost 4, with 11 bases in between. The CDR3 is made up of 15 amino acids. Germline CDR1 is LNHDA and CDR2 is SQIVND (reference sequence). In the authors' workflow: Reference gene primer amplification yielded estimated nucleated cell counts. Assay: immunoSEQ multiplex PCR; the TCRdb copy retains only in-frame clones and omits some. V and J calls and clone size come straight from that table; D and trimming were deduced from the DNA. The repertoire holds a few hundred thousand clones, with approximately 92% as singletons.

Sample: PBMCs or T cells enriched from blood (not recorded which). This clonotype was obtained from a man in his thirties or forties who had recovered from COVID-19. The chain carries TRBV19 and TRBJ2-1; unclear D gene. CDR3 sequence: CASSIGVGSYNEQFF. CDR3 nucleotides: TGTGCCAGTAGTATAGGAGTCGGGTCGTACAATGAGCAGTTCTTC.